The rows below give T cell receptor beta chains drawn from one sample of a study of monozygotic twins with inflammatory bowel disease. From its re-call of the 5' RACE reads, TCRdb lists each CDR3 protein once, without DNA. The ten top clones account for roughly 2.6%, within a sample of 300,000 to 450,000 distinct CDR3 sequences. The sequenced sample was blood. All receptors come from a human donor with ulcerative colitis or Crohn's disease, or a healthy co-twin of an affected twin (not recorded which). Each CDR3 is given with its conserved first and last residue.

j_call: TRBJ1-2; v_call: TRBV20-1; cdr3_aa: CSARTIRTIGYTF
j_call: TRBJ2-3; v_call: TRBV5-4; cdr3_aa: CASSLEPGPRSTDTQYF
j_call: TRBJ2-5; v_call: TRBV15; cdr3_aa: CATSRDDRDQETQYF
j_call: TRBJ1-1; v_call: TRBV6-5; cdr3_aa: CASSYRGASMNTEAFF
j_call: TRBJ2-3; v_call: TRBV10-3; cdr3_aa: CAISPGGADTQYF
j_call: TRBJ2-3; v_call: TRBV7-3; cdr3_aa: CASSLTSRDTQYF
j_call: TRBJ2-3; v_call: TRBV4-3; cdr3_aa: CASSQNPGGGRTDTQYF
j_call: TRBJ2-3; v_call: TRBV20-1; cdr3_aa: CSASGGYTDTQYF
j_call: TRBJ2-7; v_call: TRBV5-1; cdr3_aa: CASSLDIYEQYF
j_call: TRBJ1-3; v_call: TRBV25-1; cdr3_aa: CASSERQGGNTIYF
j_call: TRBJ2-3; v_call: TRBV4-2; cdr3_aa: CASSSKIAIAGNMPQYF
j_call: TRBJ2-3; v_call: TRBV27; cdr3_aa: CASNLLAGYTDTQYF
j_call: TRBJ2-5; v_call: TRBV11-2; cdr3_aa: CASSVTVGTLYQETQYF
j_call: TRBJ1-6; v_call: TRBV25-1; cdr3_aa: CASSEGGRFLDYNSPLHF
j_call: TRBJ2-5; v_call: TRBV5-1; cdr3_aa: CASSRNGGREETQYF
j_call: TRBJ2-4; v_call: TRBV7-3; cdr3_aa: CASSPGGNMQYF
j_call: TRBJ2-1; v_call: TRBV7-3; cdr3_aa: CASRTDAYNEQFF
j_call: TRBJ2-3; v_call: TRBV4-3; cdr3_aa: CASSQSGQGAQYF
j_call: TRBJ2-7; v_call: TRBV27; cdr3_aa: CASSRLDRGYEQYF
j_call: TRBJ2-7; v_call: TRBV7-2; cdr3_aa: CASSPRTGMGYEQYF
j_call: TRBJ2-7; v_call: TRBV18; cdr3_aa: CASSMDRGNYEQYF
j_call: TRBJ1-2; v_call: TRBV5-6; cdr3_aa: CASSLGVAGDYGYTF
j_call: TRBJ2-2; v_call: TRBV7-2; cdr3_aa: CASSLRLVAKMELFF
j_call: TRBJ2-1; v_call: TRBV5-1; cdr3_aa: CASSSPGHNEQFF
j_call: TRBJ1-2; v_call: TRBV2; cdr3_aa: CASSEWGGQGYGYTF
j_call: TRBJ2-1; v_call: TRBV29-1; cdr3_aa: CSVGTGVSYNEQFF
j_call: TRBJ2-7; v_call: TRBV25-1; cdr3_aa: CASSDIPGQGISYEQYF
j_call: TRBJ1-4; v_call: TRBV15; cdr3_aa: CATSRTRQGTNEKLFF
j_call: TRBJ2-1; v_call: TRBV7-3; cdr3_aa: CASDGYNEQFF
j_call: TRBJ1-2; v_call: TRBV20-1; cdr3_aa: CSARGAVGDYGYTF
j_call: TRBJ2-7; v_call: TRBV5-6; cdr3_aa: CASSLGGIRYEQYF
j_call: TRBJ2-3; v_call: TRBV29-1; cdr3_aa: CSATNRVTSTDTQYF
j_call: TRBJ1-4; v_call: TRBV9; cdr3_aa: CASSPGATSNEKLFF
j_call: TRBJ2-2; v_call: TRBV5-8; cdr3_aa: CASSWDRSNTGELFF
j_call: TRBJ1-1; v_call: TRBV14; cdr3_aa: CASSQSKVLRDRDTEAFF
j_call: TRBJ1-1; v_call: TRBV28; cdr3_aa: CASSLDSTEAFF
j_call: TRBJ2-1; v_call: TRBV21-1; cdr3_aa: CASSKTNGEQFF
j_call: TRBJ2-2; v_call: TRBV20-1; cdr3_aa: CSARDRVRNAGELFF
j_call: TRBJ2-7; v_call: TRBV3-1; cdr3_aa: CASSQGLGQGTYEQYF
j_call: TRBJ1-2; v_call: TRBV4-2; cdr3_aa: CASSSRDRAGPGYTF
j_call: TRBJ1-4; v_call: TRBV12-3/TRBV12-4; cdr3_aa: CASTQDRGLSNEKLFF
j_call: TRBJ2-7; v_call: TRBV6-6; cdr3_aa: CASSKGLHEQYF